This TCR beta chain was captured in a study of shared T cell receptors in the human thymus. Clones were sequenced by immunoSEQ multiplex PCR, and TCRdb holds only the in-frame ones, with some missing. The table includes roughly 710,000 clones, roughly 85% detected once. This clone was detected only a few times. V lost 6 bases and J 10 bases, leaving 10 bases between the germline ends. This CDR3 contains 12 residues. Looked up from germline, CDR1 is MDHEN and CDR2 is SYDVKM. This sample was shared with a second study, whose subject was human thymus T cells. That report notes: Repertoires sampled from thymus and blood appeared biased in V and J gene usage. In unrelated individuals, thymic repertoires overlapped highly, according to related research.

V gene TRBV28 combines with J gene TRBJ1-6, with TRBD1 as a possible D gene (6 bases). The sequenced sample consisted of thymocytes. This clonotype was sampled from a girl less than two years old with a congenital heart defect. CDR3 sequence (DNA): TGTGCCAGCAGACCAGGGGACTCACCCCTCCACTTT. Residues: CASRPGDSPLHF.